Shown below are 2 T cell receptor beta chains from a single sample sequenced in a study of blood T cell repertoires in COVID-19. Some clones are missing from TCRdb's copy, which holds only in-frame ones; the method was immunoSEQ multiplex PCR. The sample includes fewer than 200,000 clones, less than 85% of them seen just once. The material sequenced was PBMCs or T cells enriched from blood (not recorded which). These receptors were obtained from a man in his 60s who had recovered from COVID-19.

This clone was recorded a few times. The genes are TRBV7-9 and TRBJ2-1; 11 bases agree with TRBD2. The CDR3 length is 15 residues. Germline lookup yields CDR1 SEHNR and CDR2 FQNEAQ (reference sequence). V lost 5 bases, J lost 7 bases, and 7 bases stayed unmatched. The CDR3 protein is CASSLATSGVNEQFF. The CDR3 region has the DNA TGTGCCAGCAGCCTGGCGACTAGCGGGGTTAATGAGCAGTTCTTC. Together with reference TRBV7-9 and TRBJ2-1, the CDR3 gives the full variable domain: DTGVSQNPRHKITKRGQNVTFRCDPISEHNRLYWYRQTLGQGPEFLTYFQNEAQLEKSRLLSDRFSAERPKGSFSTLEIQRTEQGDSAMYLCASSLATSGVNEQFFGPGTRLTVL.

The rearrangement uses TRBV4-1 and TRBJ2-7; 9 nucleotides align to TRBD1. The CDR3 extends over 15 amino acids. With 5 bases clipped from V and 4 bases from J, the junction kept 9 bases outside the gene matches. Germline V gives CDR1 MGHRA, CDR2 YSYEKL. The CDR3 DNA reads TGCGCCAGCAGCTCCTCCGGGACAGGGCTGTACGAGCAGTACTTC. This sequence encodes CASSSSGTGLYEQYF.